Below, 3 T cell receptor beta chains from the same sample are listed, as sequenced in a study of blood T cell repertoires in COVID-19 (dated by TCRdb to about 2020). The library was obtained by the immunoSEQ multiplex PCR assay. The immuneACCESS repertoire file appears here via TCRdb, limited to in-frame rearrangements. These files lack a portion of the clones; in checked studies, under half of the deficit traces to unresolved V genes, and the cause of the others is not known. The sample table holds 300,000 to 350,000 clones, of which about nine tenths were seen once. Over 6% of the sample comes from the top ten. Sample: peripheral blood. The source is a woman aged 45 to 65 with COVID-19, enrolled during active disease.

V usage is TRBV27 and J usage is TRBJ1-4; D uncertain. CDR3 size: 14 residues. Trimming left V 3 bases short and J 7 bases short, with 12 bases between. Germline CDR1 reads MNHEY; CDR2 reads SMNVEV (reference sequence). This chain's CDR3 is CASSFSEGREKLFF. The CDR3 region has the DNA TGTGCCAGCAGTTTCTCGGAGGGTCGTGAAAAACTGTTTTTT.

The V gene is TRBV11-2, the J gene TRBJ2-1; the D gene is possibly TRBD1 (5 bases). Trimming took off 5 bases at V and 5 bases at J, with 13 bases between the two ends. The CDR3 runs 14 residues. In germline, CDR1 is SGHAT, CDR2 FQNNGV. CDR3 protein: CASSRDRVHNEQFF. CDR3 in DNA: TGTGCCAGCAGCCGAGACAGAGTCCACAATGAGCAGTTCTTC.

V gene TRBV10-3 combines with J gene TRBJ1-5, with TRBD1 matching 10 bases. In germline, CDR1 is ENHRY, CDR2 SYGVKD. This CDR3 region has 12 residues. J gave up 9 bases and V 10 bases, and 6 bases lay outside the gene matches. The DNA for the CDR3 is TGTGCCACAGCGACAGGGGGCTGGCCCCAGCATTTT. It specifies CATATGGWPQHF.